The rows below give T cell receptor beta chains drawn from one sample of a study of T cell responses to AZD1222 COVID-19 vaccine. The protocol was immunoSEQ multiplex PCR, while the TCRdb copy is restricted to in-frame clones and leaves out a portion. The sample includes approximately 69,000 clones, roughly 85% of them seen just once. The input for sequencing was peripheral blood, taken 28 days after the second AZD1222 dose. Source of these receptors: an adult who received the AZD1222 COVID-19 vaccine. CDR3s include the opening cysteine and the closing phenylalanine or tryptophan.

v_gene: TRBV3-1/TRBV3-2
j_gene: TRBJ2-5
CDR3aa: CASSPLSGAVETQYF

v_gene: TRBV6-5
j_gene: TRBJ1-1
CDR3aa: CASNVRQGVNEAFF

v_gene: TRBV7-2
j_gene: TRBJ2-2
CDR3aa: CASSLAGKTTGELFF

v_gene: TRBV11-2
j_gene: TRBJ1-1
CDR3aa: CASSSDPGVLTEAFF

v_gene: TRBV14
j_gene: TRBJ1-6
CDR3aa: CASSRRQGSPLHF

v_gene: TRBV5-1
j_gene: TRBJ1-6
CDR3aa: CASSRIALGASTGQNSPLHF

v_gene: TRBV6-2/TRBV6-3
j_gene: TRBJ2-5
CDR3aa: CASSYSLMGTLETQYF

v_gene: TRBV7-2
j_gene: TRBJ2-2
CDR3aa: CASSPPGTGVAGELFF

v_gene: TRBV29-1
j_gene: TRBJ2-1
CDR3aa: CSVGNAEQFF

v_gene: TRBV24-1
j_gene: TRBJ2-3
CDR3aa: CATSTDGGGGRISTDTQYF

v_gene: TRBV6-5
j_gene: TRBJ2-7
CDR3aa: CASAWAGTESYEQYF

v_gene: TRBV18
j_gene: TRBJ1-2
CDR3aa: CASSPGDSRYGYTF

v_gene: TRBV2
j_gene: TRBJ1-1
CDR3aa: CASKGNTEAFF

v_gene: TRBV5-4
j_gene: TRBJ1-2
CDR3aa: CASSLTDDGYTF

v_gene: TRBV2
j_gene: TRBJ1-1
CDR3aa: CASSSGFRNTEAFF

v_gene: TRBV6-5
j_gene: TRBJ1-1
CDR3aa: CASSYSAGVRTEAFF

v_gene: TRBV6-5
j_gene: TRBJ1-2
CDR3aa: CASSYRQEGYTF

v_gene: TRBV6-5
j_gene: TRBJ1-1
CDR3aa: CATTRVRGTEAFF

v_gene: TRBV12-3/TRBV12-4
j_gene: TRBJ1-5
CDR3aa: CASRGVVTEPQHF

v_gene: TRBV5-4
j_gene: TRBJ2-2
CDR3aa: CASAKGGGRKTWTGELFF

v_gene: TRBV9
j_gene: TRBJ2-5
CDR3aa: CASSQRGGILGETQYF

v_gene: TRBV6-5
j_gene: TRBJ1-3
CDR3aa: CASIPGAGRNTIYF

v_gene: TRBV3-1/TRBV3-2
j_gene: TRBJ1-3
CDR3aa: CASSPTLDSGNTIYF

v_gene: TRBV5-1
j_gene: TRBJ1-1
CDR3aa: CASSLGQQNTEAFF

v_gene: TRBV11-3
j_gene: TRBJ2-1
CDR3aa: CASSLSAYNEQFF

v_gene: TRBV4-1
j_gene: TRBJ2-1
CDR3aa: CASSPLGDRAWGEQFF

v_gene: TRBV5-4
j_gene: TRBJ2-5
CDR3aa: CASRRDRGIQETQYF

v_gene: TRBV11-2
j_gene: TRBJ2-3
CDR3aa: CASSSGLSTSTDTQYF

v_gene: TRBV7-6
j_gene: TRBJ2-7
CDR3aa: CASSLPTGTGASYEQYF

v_gene: TRBV2
j_gene: TRBJ1-1
CDR3aa: CASSGAGQGRAFF

v_gene: TRBV3-1/TRBV3-2
j_gene: TRBJ1-5
CDR3aa: CASSLSGGGNNQPQHF

v_gene: TRBV2
j_gene: TRBJ2-7
CDR3aa: CASSEIVGTGSYEQYF

v_gene: TRBV19
j_gene: TRBJ2-1
CDR3aa: CASSLGTSGGNEQFF

v_gene: TRBV11-2
j_gene: TRBJ2-5
CDR3aa: CASSHRTLATQYF

v_gene: TRBV6-5
j_gene: TRBJ1-2
CDR3aa: CASSYGQNYGYTF

v_gene: TRBV18
j_gene: TRBJ2-1
CDR3aa: CASSRNSLAGEGNEQFF

v_gene: TRBV27
j_gene: TRBJ1-1
CDR3aa: CASSSSPGADTEAFF

v_gene: TRBV27
j_gene: TRBJ1-5
CDR3aa: CASSSRTGSAQHF

v_gene: TRBV6-1
j_gene: TRBJ2-1
CDR3aa: CASREAGGPDEQFF

v_gene: TRBV9
j_gene: TRBJ2-4
CDR3aa: CASSVGPPVAKNIQYF

v_gene: TRBV27
j_gene: TRBJ2-7
CDR3aa: CASSAQGPYYEQYF